This TCR beta chain derives from a study of T-cell memory formation after mild COVID-19. About the research overall: The TCR clusters were mostly specific to one donor. Whole-study findings and limits: Pre-infection memory contained some responding clones, which suggested that cross-reactive memory had joined. Mainly CM and EM harbored the contracting CD4+ clones; mainly EMRA harbored the CD8+ ones.

In TCRdb, the 5' RACE reads were re-called with MiXCR into one record per CDR3 protein. Here the sample spans roughly 170,000 distinct CDR3 sequences, around 18% being singletons. The CDR3 loop spans 15 amino acids. Trimming removed 0 bases at V and 6 bases at J, with 12 bases between. Germline V gene lookup returns CDR1 LGHNA and CDR2 YSLEER. For this clonotype: Its specificity is unknown.

The receptor's source is a man between 18 and 35 years old who had mild COVID-19 (a few samples of this study predate the infection). Cell type and time point are not known. V usage is TRBV4-3 and J usage is TRBJ1-5; D call uncertain. The sample taken for sequencing was PBMCs or a T cell subset sorted from them (not recorded which). The CDR3 reads CASSQEARPGQPQHF. The CDR3 DNA reads TGCGCCAGCAGCCAAGAGGCGAGGCCGGGTCAGCCCCAGCATTTT.